This section outlines one T cell receptor (beta chain) sequence together with its context. Its specificity is not known. The junction shows a germline mismatch at one end, possibly a read error. The data originate from a study of CD8+CD57+ T cells in acquired aplastic anemia. Turning to the study itself: Each DNA sample taken from sorted CD4+ and CD8+ cells came to about 3.4 ug on average. General study points: Patients showed no significant difference from controls in CD8+ Simpson's diversity. Sharing between patients and controls was observed for around 27 CD8+ CDR3 sequences.

The template for TCR beta VDJ and CDR3 sequence profiling was genomic DNA. TCRdb re-called the reads with MiXCR, one entry per CDR3 protein. Of more than 150,000 distinct CDR3 sequences listed, about half are singletons. Patients included in sequencing had previously demonstrated CD8+CD57+ cell expansion by flow cytometry. Blood was sampled before the patients had received any therapy. Germline lookup yields CDR1 SSHAT and CDR2 FNYEAQ (reference sequence). The CDR3 has 16 amino acids. This TCR derives from a human donor with aplastic anemia. This rearrangement joins TRBV7-7 to TRBJ2-1, with D possibly being TRBD2 (5 bases). The sample comprised sorted CD4+, CD8+, or CD8+CD57+ T cells (not recorded which) from PBMCs. The CDR3 sequence is CASSPYGRRTYNEQFF. The CDR3 region has the DNA TGTGCTAGCAGCCCCTACGGACGGCGGACTTACAATGAGCAGTTCTTC.